What follows is one T cell receptor (beta chain) and its context. There is no known antigen for this receptor. Nothing much larger sits one base from this clone, and base qualities are not available. Library prep was done by the immunoSEQ multiplex PCR assay. A mixture of 60 forward primers for TCR Vbeta segments and 13 reverse primers for TCR Jbeta segments was used in the multiplex PCR. The CDR3 region of rearranged TCR beta genes was amplified from genomic DNA by a multiplex PCR assay. The amplified TCR beta libraries were sequenced on the Illumina HiSeq System as 87-base-pair reads. On the authors' methods: In a later analysis, about 80 million unique TCR beta chains were counted across the approximately 640 repertoires, and around 10 million of these chains were shared by at least two donors. A nearest-neighbor algorithm error-corrected the raw reads and collapsed the reads into unique sequences, merging closely related sequences to remove PCR and sequencing errors. CDR3 sequences were aligned to IMGT reference sequences to assign V, D and J gene segments. For a sequence to be retained, at least a six-nucleotide match to both a V gene segment and a J gene segment was required. A rearrangement was called productive if the CDR3 had no stop codons and remained in frame with V and J, and every other rearrangement was called non-productive. CDR3 was defined by IMGT convention, running from the second conserved V-encoded cysteine to the conserved J-encoded phenylalanine. Sequences without an unambiguous match to a single V gene segment were excluded from the earlier analysis of about 600 of the donors. An earlier analysis of fewer than 650 of the donors classified V segments as functional when productive rearrangements were above 56.7% and as segregating when the standard deviation between donors was above 5%. To diagnose cytomegalovirus status from the catalog of TCR beta chain sequences, a statistical classification framework was built. V and J gene assignment, in a later analysis, came from comparing TCR nucleotide sequences with IMGT/GENE-DB human TR gene sequences. The TCRdist pipeline was used in a later analysis to assign CDR3 sequences and most-parsimonious VDJ recombination scenarios. In a later analysis, every TCR beta chain was defined by the combination of its CDR3 amino acid sequence and its V-gene family, and reads without a unique V-gene family were dropped. As a way to deal with suspected cross-contamination and a sequencing artifact, a later analysis dropped nearly 600 nucleotide sequences that were highly shared and had low generation probability. A later analysis calculated a clonal expansion index for each public chain from normalized within-repertoire ranks of inferred template counts. Generation probabilities in a later analysis came from a VDJ recombination model fitted to out-of-frame rearrangements, and those results were checked against IGoR. Hypergeometric tests were used in a later analysis to score TCR-TCR, TCR-HLA and TCR-CMV co-occurrence, with a repertoire-size bias correction applied to the TCR pairs. False discovery rates were estimated in a later analysis by permuting HLA or CMV assignments 20 times. A later analysis grouped co-occurring TCRs with DBSCAN, adding TCRdist sequence similarity when clustering within HLA-allele-positive subsets. Repertoires with fewer than 30,000 or more than 120,000 public chains were left out of co-occurrence clustering, as were five repertoires with anomalous nucleotide sharing. TCRdb limited this immuneACCESS table to in-frame rearrangements with V and J called. A share of clones is missing; checked studies link under half to unresolved V genes, and the rest is unexplained. D and trimming were read from the DNA, whereas the V and J calls and clone size are those reported in that table. The sample records approximately 150,000 clones, about 79% of which are singletons. Approximately 2.4% of the sample rests with the top ten.

This sample is drawn from a study of cytomegalovirus exposure and HLA in healthy donors (TCRdb year 2017). The study in broad terms: An earlier analysis of roughly 500 of the donors reported approximately 260 Gb of sequence data and 95 million to 140 million unique TCR beta sequences obtained from approximately 180 million T cells. An early release covering some 640 HLA-typed donors comprised 250 to 350 gigabases of sequencing data and around 80 million unique TCR sequences. Of the roughly 400 genotyped donors, 75% to 85% were placed in the genetic ancestry cluster associated with self-reported Caucasian donors. The aim of the study was to test whether cataloging public T cell receptors could identify signatures of past pathogen exposure. The study used immunosequencing to profile the T cell repertoires of several hundred subjects and linked those repertoires to cytomegalovirus serostatus. Along with the roughly 670-subject first cohort, a separate validation cohort of over 90 different subjects was used. To predict cytomegalovirus infection status, the study brought together high-throughput TCR immunosequencing, statistical association of individual TCRs with disease status, and machine learning. In a later analysis, previously published TCR beta repertoires from 666 donors were re-analyzed and high-resolution HLA genotyping was added so that TCR occurrence patterns could be studied. In the later analysis, no new phenotypic data were used to find candidate immune exposures; instead, reliance was placed on TCR beta sequences and their occurrence across donors. In an earlier analysis of about 590 of the donors, high-throughput TCR beta sequencing was used to judge whether each TCR beta V gene segment behaved as functional or pseudogenic. Donor age, sex, ethnicity and CMV serostatus were compiled together with the repertoire data. In a later genetic analysis, genome-wide SNP genotypes for about three fifths of the 666 donors were used, and that subset was treated as a discovery cohort. Every discovery cohort repertoire had been produced on one sequencing platform. HLA typing covered class I and class II loci at four-digit resolution. The number of typed donors differed by locus: about 620-630 for A, B, C, DRB1 and DQB1; some 540 for DQA1; some 610 for DPA1; and about 450 for DPB1. Roughly 5 DR-DQ haplotypes were treated as single units for association and clustering because of strong linkage in the cohort. Across approximately 400 genotyped donors of the cohort, an average of roughly 250,000 unique TCR beta nucleotide sequences per donor were sequenced, and 15% to 20% of those sequences were non-productive. Overall results and qualifications from the work: When HLA alleles, especially DR and DQ, strongly co-occurred, TCR associations were difficult to assign to individual alleles. Compared with equally common non-associated chains, HLA-associated TCR beta chains in a later analysis were more clonally expanded and had lower generation probabilities. The authors suggested that the approach could potentially be extended to other disease states and immunological phenotypes. Only TCR beta chains were sequenced in this cohort, and the absence of alpha or paired-chain data limited detectable features. Linkage disequilibrium might explain the correlated functional status among segregating V segments, but an unknown experimental factor could not be excluded. According to a later genetic analysis, donors in an Asian-associated ancestry cluster had fewer N-insertions in productive TCRs than the approximately 610-donor mean. A later genetic analysis associated a missense DCLRE1C variant with V-gene and J-gene trimming of TCR beta chains, and an independent cohort replicated the association. Broadly in line with IMGT annotations, most TCR beta V segments showed up in productive rearrangements about 87% or about 30% of the time in an earlier analysis of 450 to 600 of the donors. At a false discovery rate of 0.05, a later analysis linked some 17,000 TCR beta sequences to specific HLA alleles. In the study, some 160 TCR beta chains were listed as associated with cytomegalovirus. Some IMGT-functional V segments, including TRBV6-2 and TRBV6-3, could not be distinguished by the 87-base-pair reads and were therefore excluded. HLA typing was unavailable for some donors at each locus, so association tests used only the typed subset. According to a later analysis, TCR association rates differed among HLA loci, with DRB1 alleles showing the most associated TCRs and HLA-C alleles showing the fewest. For the cohort, immune exposure information was limited to CMV serostatus. A cluster of highly shared sequence variants was judged likely to be a technical artifact of the sequencing pipeline. A further reported finding was that TCR beta sequences accurately predicted the HLA-A and HLA-B alleles for most subjects in the first cohort. A few of the identified cytomegalovirus-associated TCR beta chains were confirmed in vitro to be specific for cytomegalovirus antigens. Roughly uniform sequencing depth across donors was assumed in presence/absence analyses, although this assumption may not hold. About 17 rarely observed V segments, including chromosome 9 orphons, were excluded from the earlier analysis of several hundred of the donors because counts were too low. In both the original and validation cohorts, the classifier was reported to diagnose cytomegalovirus status with high specificity and sensitivity. Most TCR sequences were seen in very few donors, while some public TCRs were found in many individuals. In a later analysis, most CMV-associated TCR beta chains were found to appear HLA-restricted, with HLA associations seemingly driven largely by CMV exposure. A later analysis reported that several top co-occurrence clusters appeared linked to parvovirus B19, influenza, CMV and Epstein-Barr virus.

In total, approximately 690 healthy bone marrow donors made up the cohort. At the time of sampling, every cohort member was nominally healthy, though immune exposures that went unrecorded were likely present. The donor was CMV seronegative and was included in the group of a few hundred seronegative cohort members. A peripheral blood sample was collected from each donor, and TCR beta sequencing was performed on peripheral blood mononuclear cells. Genomic DNA extraction from the blood cell samples was performed with the Qiagen DNeasy Blood Extraction Kit. The CDR3 runs 15 amino acids, cysteine and phenylalanine included. Only CDR3 DNA remains: 45 bases, in frame from the first base. Trimming accounts for 5 bases at V and 8 bases at J, while the number of junction bases matched to no gene is 11. The CDR1 and CDR2 encoded by the germline V gene (reference sequence) are SEHNR and FQNEAQ.

The receptor chain draws on TRBV7-9 and TRBJ2-1; the junction holds 8 bases that match TRBD2. This clonotype was sampled from a male donor in good health and CMV-seronegative. Material: PBMCs. The DNA sequence reads TGTGCCAGCAGCCCTGGACTAGCCGCGTCGGATGAGCAGTTCTTC. Its amino acids are CASSPGLAASDEQFF.